This T cell receptor beta chain was sequenced during a study of identical twins. Findings of the study overall: Low generation-probability sequences were in excess among twin-shared out-of-frame alpha sequences. Surplus twin overlap in beta out-of-frame sequences was less pronounced. The study reached conclusions through statistical analysis that was cross-sectional, not following the same donors.

Template switching added a universal primer site; cDNA carried unique molecular identifiers. A single record per CDR3 protein comes from TCRdb applying MiXCR to the 5' RACE reads. The sample lists about 100,000 distinct CDR3 sequences, about 5.6% occurring once. Germline V gene lookup returns CDR1 SGHRS and CDR2 YFSETQ. V lost 4 bases and J 2 bases, leaving 15 bases between the germline ends. CDR3 length: 15 residues. Many counts were recorded for this clonotype. What it binds is unknown. The sample taken for sequencing was memory T cells sorted from blood. The source is a woman between 50 and 59 years old in good health. This chain links TRBV5-1 with TRBJ2-5, with a tentative D call TRBD2 (5 bases). The CDR3 coding sequence is TGCGCCAGCAGCCTCCAAATAGCGATACAAGAGACCCAGTACTTC. It specifies CASSLQIAIQETQYF. Complete variable domain (other parts from reference TRBV5-1 and TRBJ2-5): KAGVTQTPRYLIKTRGQQVTLSCSPISGHRSVSWYQQTPGQGLQFLFEYFSETQRNKGNFPGRFSGRQFSNSRSEMNVSTLELGDSALYLCASSLQIAIQETQYFGPGTRLLVL.